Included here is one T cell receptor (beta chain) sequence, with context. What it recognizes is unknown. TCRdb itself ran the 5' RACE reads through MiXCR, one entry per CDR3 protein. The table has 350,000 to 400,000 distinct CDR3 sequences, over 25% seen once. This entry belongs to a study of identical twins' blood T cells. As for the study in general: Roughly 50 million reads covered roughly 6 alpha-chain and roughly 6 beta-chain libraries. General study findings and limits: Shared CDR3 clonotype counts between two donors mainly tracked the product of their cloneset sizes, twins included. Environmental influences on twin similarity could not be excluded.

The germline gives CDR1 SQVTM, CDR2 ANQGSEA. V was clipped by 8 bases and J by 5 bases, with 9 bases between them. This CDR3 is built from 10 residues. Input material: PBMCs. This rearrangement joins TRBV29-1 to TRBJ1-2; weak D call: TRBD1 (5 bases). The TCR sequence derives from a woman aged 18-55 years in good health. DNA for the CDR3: TGCAGCACTGACAGATATGGCTACACCTTC. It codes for CSTDRYGYTF.